This T cell receptor (beta chain) was captured by sequencing in a study of T cells in Graves' hyperthyroidism and ophthalmopathy. Study observations and caveats: Most clonotypes expanded in thyroid above 0.001 were likewise present in blood.

The CDR3 contains 13 residues. J was trimmed by 2 bases and V by 5 bases; bases with no gene match: 4. The germline gives CDR1 DFQATT, CDR2 SNEGSKA (reference sequence). Each 10 ml fresh peripheral blood draw supplied the PBMCs. Worth noting for this clonotype: Its antigen is as yet unknown.

Amplified TCR beta CDR3 regions derived from RNA transcripts. A first-round RT-PCR of the TCR CDR3 used the HTBI primer set. MiXCR was run by TCRdb on the multiplex PCR reads, yielding one entry per CDR3 protein. This sample has about 270,000 distinct CDR3 sequences; roughly 22% occur once, and the top ten carry under 65%. This TCR was recovered from a man aged 30-40 years with Graves' ophthalmopathy. Sequencing was carried out using blood. The V call is TRBV20-1, the J call TRBJ2-3, with TRBD2 matching 7 bases. In DNA form, the CDR3 reads TGCAGTGCTGGGGGGGGTCACACAGATACGCAGTATTTT. Encoded protein: CSAGGGHTDTQYF.